This TCR beta chain was profiled in a study of T cells in Graves' hyperthyroidism and ophthalmopathy (dated by TCRdb to between 2017 and 2020). Turning to the overall study: Peripheral blood samples were taken at initial diagnosis, before any treatment was given. The paper describes TCR Vbeta CDR3 sequencing of more than 120 peripheral blood samples, made up of 43 ophthalmopathy patients, roughly 75 hyperthyroidism patients and some 17 progressor patients. For training and testing, the 80 to 100 patients in the discovery cohort were randomly divided in a 7:3 ratio. TCR V-J signatures able to tell the groups apart were searched for in a discovery cohort of 100 patients, of whom around 42 had Graves' ophthalmopathy and more than 55 had stable Graves' hyperthyroidism. An independent validation cohort of fewer than 20 hyperthyroidism patients and about 16 patients who later progressed to ophthalmopathy tested prospective prediction of ophthalmopathy. After sampling, hyperthyroidism patients received methimazole starting at 30 mg daily, and ophthalmopathy patients received high-dose intravenous methylprednisolone. In several Graves' hyperthyroidism patients, the study also compared T-cell repertoires from thyroid tissue with T-cell repertoires from blood.

There are many counts of this clonotype. No antigen is known for it. Base qualities were left out, and no much larger clone turns up one base away. Trimming leaves V shorter by 6 bases and J shorter by 8 bases, with the junction holding 17 bases beyond the gene matches. From the germline V gene, CDR1 is MNHNS and CDR2 is SASEGT. The CDR3 measures 16 amino acids from cysteine to phenylalanine. Solely the CDR3 DNA is kept, with 48 bases framed from the first base. What the work shows at the level of the full study, not this receptor alone: A model built on a 13 V-J signature distinguished ophthalmopathy from stable hyperthyroidism, reaching roughly 88% sensitivity and around 81% specificity in cross-validation and 80%/75% in testing. Sample size was not statistically predetermined, and blinding of investigators to group allocation was not performed. Most expanded thyroid clonotypes (frequency above 0.001) were also detected in blood, a finding suggesting that blood repertoires may reflect thyroid immune responses. In validation, the model predicted progression to ophthalmopathy a median of 6.5 months before onset, with about 64% sensitivity and just under 75% specificity.

Amplification of TCR beta CDR3 regions was carried out from RNA transcripts. A first-round RT-PCR of the TCR CDR3 used the HTBI primer set with the Qiagen OneStep RT-PCR kit. Libraries were constructed in a second round of multiplex PCR, after which size selection and purification were carried out. Libraries were sequenced paired-end with 100 bp reads on an Illumina HiSeq2000. Turning to the authors' computational methods: SOAPnuke was used to process the raw data, with reads discarded if the reads contained adapters or uncalled bases, had a mean Phred below 15, or lacked an exact constant-primer or identifier match. High-quality paired reads were merged using COPE v1.2.5, and each unique nucleotide sequence was defined as a clonotype. MiTCR v1.1 was used to align the clonotypes against IMGT TRBV, TRBD and TRBJ reference segments. The analysis included only V-J combinations with a frequency above 0.0001, which together covered roughly 99% of the repertoires. A TCS score was defined as the ratio between F50 (clonal expansion) and ExV (chaos), using BLOSUM62-based TCRdist between CDR3 peptides within each V-J. Welch's t-statistics and random forest reduced just over 500 V-J features to 10 to 15, which were used in a naive Bayes classifier (R e1071). The raw public data were reprocessed by TCRdb itself: fastp quality trimming at Q25, MiXCR clonotype calling, in-frame beta chains only. Rows with one shared CDR3 protein collapse into an entry with the most common genes and DNA. TCRdb, rather than the study authors, made the V and J calls. For this sample the table gives roughly 300,000 distinct CDR3 sequences, of which approximately 15% were detected only once. The ten biggest clones cover 20% to 25% of the sample.

Graves' hyperthyroidism was defined as stable when no progression to ophthalmopathy occurred over 18 months of follow-up. Hyperthyroidism patients were newly diagnosed, with disease duration under 2 months, and aged 18 to 65 years. The study excluded patients with uncontrolled infections, other autoimmune diseases, pregnancy or lactation. Diagnoses were established on the basis of clinical symptoms, serum thyroxine and TRAb, thyroid ultrasound, and orbital computed tomography. PBMCs were separated from roughly 9.3 ml of fresh peripheral blood using Ficoll-Paque density gradient centrifugation. Total RNA was extracted with Trizol reagent, and quality was checked on an Agilent 2100 Bioanalyzer.

This TCR was sampled from a woman aged 25 to 45 with Graves' hyperthyroidism. Material for sequencing was blood. The chain is encoded by TRBV6-1 joined to TRBJ1-2; 8 nucleotides in the junction match TRBD1. This receptor has the CDR3 CASRVSSGQDSSGYTF. The DNA sequence reads TGTGCCAGCAGAGTTAGTTCGGGACAGGATAGTTCCGGCTACACCTTC.